A selection of T cell receptor beta chains follows, all from one sample in a study of a mutant IDH1 vaccine in newly diagnosed glioma. These receptors lack a known antigen. Libraries were prepared by immunoSEQ multiplex PCR; TCRdb keeps only in-frame clonotypes and omits some of them. Among fewer than 30,000 clones, around 73% were seen once, and the ten largest hold approximately 9%. The sample was PBMCs, taken from a glioma patient whose treatment included an IDH1 peptide vaccine. The origin of the receptors is a woman under 30 with glioma. The CDR3 runs from the conserved cysteine through the conserved F or W. D genes are given only for firm matches. Not every row has a clone size; where given, it reads once, few, many or a size class.

clone size: once
J gene: TRBJ2-5
V gene: TRBV2
D gene: -
CDR3 DNA: TGTGCCAGCCGCCCAGGGGGGGAGACCCAGTACTTC
CDR3 protein: CASRPGGETQYF

clone size: -
J gene: TRBJ2-1
V gene: TRBV6-5
D gene: TRBD1
CDR3 DNA: TGTGCCAGCAGTTACTCGCGACAGGGGTTGCATGAGCAGTTCTTC
CDR3 protein: CASSYSRQGLHEQFF

clone size: -
J gene: TRBJ1-3
V gene: TRBV29-1
D gene: TRBD1
CDR3 DNA: TGCAGCGCCGGGACAGTGCATAAGGACACCATATATTTT
CDR3 protein: CSAGTVHKDTIYF

clone size: -
J gene: TRBJ1-1
V gene: TRBV5-1
D gene: TRBD1
CDR3 DNA: TGCGCCAGCAGCTTGCCCGACAGGGAGAACACTGAAGCTTTCTTT
CDR3 protein: CASSLPDRENTEAFF

clone size: -
J gene: TRBJ1-5
V gene: TRBV2
D gene: TRBD1
CDR3 DNA: TGTGCTTATTCGGACAGGGAGGAACAGCCCCAGCATTTT
CDR3 protein: CAYSDREEQPQHF

clone size: -
J gene: TRBJ2-2
V gene: TRBV4-1
D gene: TRBD2
CDR3 DNA: TGCGCCAGCAGCCTGGCGGGGGGAAACACCGGGGAGCTGTTTTTT
CDR3 protein: CASSLAGGNTGELFF

clone size: -
J gene: TRBJ2-7
V gene: TRBV4-1
D gene: TRBD2
CDR3 DNA: TGCGCAGCCGGGCGGGGGGGGTTATACGAGCAGTACTTC
CDR3 protein: CAAGRGGLYEQYF

clone size: -
J gene: TRBJ1-6
V gene: TRBV7-2
D gene: -
CDR3 DNA: TGTGCCAGCAGCTTTGGAGGGGGGCCCCTCCACTTT
CDR3 protein: CASSFGGGPLHF

clone size: -
J gene: TRBJ2-7
V gene: TRBV13
D gene: TRBD1
CDR3 DNA: TGTGCCAGCAGCTTAACGGGACAGGGGAACGAGCAGTACTTC
CDR3 protein: CASSLTGQGNEQYF

clone size: -
J gene: TRBJ2-3
V gene: TRBV19
D gene: -
CDR3 DNA: TGTGCCAGTAGTACCTCAACGGTGGGTACAGATACGCAGTATTTT
CDR3 protein: CASSTSTVGTDTQYF

clone size: -
J gene: TRBJ2-5
V gene: TRBV13
D gene: TRBD1
CDR3 DNA: TGTGCCAGCAGCTCGAGGACAGGGGGCTTGGAAGAGACCCAGTACTTC
CDR3 protein: CASSSRTGGLEETQYF

clone size: -
J gene: TRBJ2-3
V gene: TRBV19
D gene: TRBD2
CDR3 DNA: TGTGCCAGTAGTATAACTAGCGGGGTAGATACGCAGTATTTT
CDR3 protein: CASSITSGVDTQYF

clone size: -
J gene: TRBJ1-5
V gene: TRBV13
D gene: -
CDR3 DNA: TGTGCCAGCAGCTCAGGACTGGGACAGCCCCAGCATTTT
CDR3 protein: CASSSGLGQPQHF

clone size: -
J gene: TRBJ2-5
V gene: TRBV25-1
D gene: TRBD2
CDR3 DNA: TGTGCCAGCAGTGAATACCGGGGGGACCAAGAGACCCAGTACTTC
CDR3 protein: CASSEYRGDQETQYF

clone size: -
J gene: TRBJ1-5
V gene: TRBV11-2
D gene: -
CDR3 DNA: TGTGCCAGCAGCTTAGTTGACAGCAATCAGCCCCAGCATTTT
CDR3 protein: CASSLVDSNQPQHF

clone size: -
J gene: TRBJ2-1
V gene: TRBV29-1
D gene: -
CDR3 DNA: TGCAGCGTTGAGGTCTTGTCTTTCGCCTACAATGAGCAGTTCTTC
CDR3 protein: CSVEVLSFAYNEQFF

clone size: -
J gene: TRBJ2-5
V gene: TRBV6-6
D gene: TRBD2
CDR3 DNA: TGTGCCAGCAGCTTAGCGGGGGTGGAGACCCAGTACTTC
CDR3 protein: CASSLAGVETQYF

clone size: -
J gene: TRBJ2-7
V gene: TRBV2
D gene: -
CDR3 DNA: TGTGCCAGCAGCGGAGGACGGCAGTCCTACGAGCAGTACTTC
CDR3 protein: CASSGGRQSYEQYF

clone size: -
J gene: TRBJ2-6
V gene: TRBV2
D gene: TRBD1
CDR3 DNA: TGTGCCAGCAGTGCGGGACAGGACTTTCGCTTCTCCTCTGGGGCCAACGTCCTGACTTTC
CDR3 protein: CASSAGQDFRFSSGANVLTF

clone size: -
J gene: TRBJ2-7
V gene: TRBV7-2
D gene: -
CDR3 DNA: TGTGCCAGCAGCCCGAGAGGGGACGAGCAGTACTTC
CDR3 protein: CASSPRGDEQYF

clone size: -
J gene: TRBJ1-1
V gene: TRBV18
D gene: -
CDR3 DNA: TGTGCCAGCTCACCACCGGTGGGCAGGAACACTGAAGCTTTCTTT
CDR3 protein: CASSPPVGRNTEAFF

clone size: once
J gene: TRBJ2-6
V gene: TRBV2
D gene: TRBD2
CDR3 DNA: TGTGCCAGCAGTGGGGAGGGGCTGGGTGGGGCCAACGTCCTGACTTTC
CDR3 protein: CASSGEGLGGANVLTF

clone size: -
J gene: TRBJ1-5
V gene: TRBV5-6
D gene: -
CDR3 DNA: TGTGCCAGCAGCCGGGCTGGGGAAAGGAACCAGCCCCAGCATTTT
CDR3 protein: CASSRAGERNQPQHF

clone size: few
J gene: TRBJ1-1
V gene: TRBV19
D gene: -
CDR3 DNA: TGTGCCAGTAGTAACACTGAAGCTTTCTTT
CDR3 protein: CASSNTEAFF

clone size: -
J gene: TRBJ2-2
V gene: TRBV11-2
D gene: TRBD1
CDR3 DNA: TGTGCCAGCAGCTTAGCTAGTAAGGGACAGAAAACCGGGGAGCTGTTTTTT
CDR3 protein: CASSLASKGQKTGELFF